The clone carrying this T cell receptor (beta chain) was detected ten times or more. The antigen remains undetermined. The CDR3 spans 17 residues. V was pared by 1 base and J by 2 bases, with 10 bases of the junction left unmatched. Germline CDR1 is SGHAT and CDR2 is FQNNGV. The data were taken from a study of early T cells in non-severe SARS-CoV-2 infection. Across the study: Unpaired chains resulted from sequencing bulk RNA of unsorted whole blood.

As part of library construction, unique molecular identifiers were attached to individual cDNA molecules. TCRdb reanalysed the 5' RACE reads using MiXCR and keeps one entry per CDR3 protein. The sample has more than 40,000 distinct CDR3 sequences; under 4.5% are singletons. Study-wide findings and caveats: The VDJdb matching leaned toward anti-spike CD8 responses and overlooked private and CD4 specificities.

The specimen was whole blood. The clonotype was recovered from an adult who was a healthcare worker with PCR-confirmed SARS-CoV-2 infection or an uninfected control (not recorded which). The gene calls are TRBV11-2 and TRBJ1-2; the match to TRBD1 covers 7 bases. As DNA, the CDR3 is TGTGCCAGCAGCTTAGGGCGGGGGACAGCATACAACTATGGCTACACCTTC. Its protein is CASSLGRGTAYNYGYTF.